Presented here are 12 T cell receptor beta chains from one specimen sequenced in a study of blood T cells in healthy people across ages. Primed by a sample-barcoded 5' primer and a J-beta primer mix, a second PCR proceeded for about 7 to 12 cycles. TCRdb analysed the 5' RACE reads with MiXCR anew, one entry per CDR3 protein. This sample has approximately 800,000 distinct CDR3 sequences, with approximately 53% found just once. Material: blood. These receptors came from a man older than 75 in good health.

This rearrangement joins TRBV6-1 to TRBJ2-7; 7 nucleotides line up with TRBD1. The length of the CDR3 is 15 residues. The V gene end was trimmed by 5 bases and the J gene end by 0 bases; junction bases not matched to a gene: 7. In germline, CDR1 is MNHNS, CDR2 SASEGT. In DNA form, the CDR3 reads TGTGCCAGCAGTCCCGGGACAGTAGGCTCCTACGAGCAGTACTTC. Its translation is CASSPGTVGSYEQYF.

The rearrangement uses TRBV25-1 and TRBJ2-7; possibly TRBD1 for D (5 bases). The germline V and J ends were trimmed by 11 bases and 3 bases, with 20 bases remaining between them. This CDR3 spans 14 amino acids. CDR1 MGHDK and CDR2 SYGVNS come from the germline V gene. CDR3 protein: CAPPWGRWDYEQYF. CDR3 nucleotides: TGTGCCCCCCCGTGGGGCCGGTGGGACTACGAGCAGTACTTC.

CDR3 sequence reads: CASSYRRLAGGSYNEQYF. CDR3 in DNA: TGTGCCAGCAGTTACCGCAGACTAGCGGGAGGGTCCTACAATGAGCAGTACTTC. The J gene is TRBJ2-7, the V gene TRBV6-5, with 14 bases matching TRBD2. CDR3 length: 18 amino acids. Germline V CDR1 and CDR2: MNHEY, SVGAGI. Trimming removed 2 bases from V and 7 bases from J; junction bases left unmatched: 13.

Regarding this clonotype: Because the CDR3 is missing its conserved closing phenylalanine or tryptophan, this is likely a read error. The J gene is TRBJ2-4, the V gene TRBV29-1, with D hard to call. The J call may be incorrect, as the DNA end agrees better with TRBJ2-7. CDR3 length: 16 residues. The germline V gene has CDR1 SQVTM and CDR2 ANQGSEA. The DNA for the CDR3 is TGCAGCGTCGTAGCTGAAATACGGAAGTGGGTCTACGAGCAGTACTTA. Translated, it gives CSVVAEIRKWVYEQYL.

The chain's CDR3 is CASSGLHEQYF. The CDR3 coding sequence is TGTGCCAGCAGTGGGTTACACGAGCAGTACTTC. This chain joins TRBV2 and TRBJ2-7; D unresolved. Deletions cut 4 bases from V and 5 bases from J, with 6 bases between. The germline V gene has CDR1 SNHLY and CDR2 FYNNEI. The CDR3 spans 11 residues.

This clonotype was recorded a few times. The chain couples TRBV5-8 to TRBJ1-2; no reliable D call. This CDR3 region has 13 residues. V lost 4 bases and J lost 2, with 9 bases in between. Germline assignment: CDR1 SGHTS and CDR2 YDEGEE. The CDR3 DNA follows: TGTGCCAGCAGCCGCCCTTACAACTATGGCTACACCTTC. It yields the protein CASSRPYNYGYTF.

The chain uses TRBV9 and TRBJ1-2; the D is unclear. Germline values: CDR1 SGDLS, CDR2 YYNGEE. Trimming shortened V by 0 bases and J by 4 bases, and 16 bases separated the two germline ends. This CDR3 is built from 16 residues. The CDR3 bases are TGTGCCAGCAGCGTAGACGGCGTCCCCTTGGGCTATGGCTACACCTTC. Its protein is CASSVDGVPLGYGYTF.

The J gene is TRBJ2-1, the V gene TRBV7-2, with D possibly matching TRBD1 (5 bases). This CDR3 has 16 residues. Germline CDR1 SGHTA, CDR2 FQGNSA. V lost 5 bases and J 3 bases, leaving 17 bases between the germline ends. CDR3 region: CASSTPGNRDYNEQFF. CDR3 DNA sequence: TGTGCCAGCAGCACTCCAGGGAATCGCGACTACAATGAGCAGTTCTTC.

The rearrangement joins TRBV20-1 to TRBJ2-1, with D possibly being TRBD2 (6 bases). The CDR3 consists of 16 residues. The V and J ends lost 2 bases and 8 bases respectively, with 22 bases between them. The germline gives CDR1 DFQATT, CDR2 SNEGSKA (reference sequence). The CDR3 DNA is TGCAGTGCTAGACCCGGAGGGCGTAGAATATGGGATGAGCAGTTCTTC. Amino acids: CSARPGGRRIWDEQFF.

The J gene is TRBJ2-5, the V gene TRBV20-1; TRBD2 might be the D (6 bases). CDR3 length equals 18 residues. Germline assignment: CDR1 DFQATT and CDR2 SNEGSKA (reference sequence). V was clipped by 0 bases and J by 11 bases, with 31 bases between them. Written as DNA, the CDR3 is TGCAGTGCTAGAGAGAGTGGGGGGTGGGGAGTGGGCTACGATGAGCAGTACTTC. As protein: CSARESGGWGVGYDEQYF.

The V gene is TRBV28, the J gene TRBJ2-7; 8 nucleotides match TRBD2. Looked up from germline, CDR1 is MDHEN and CDR2 is SYDVKM. V lost 3 bases and J lost 1; bases outside the gene matches: 11. This CDR3 has 17 amino acids. The CDR3 is CASSLSGGSVRSYEQYF. The CDR3, as DNA: TGTGCCAGCAGTTTGTCGGGGGGGAGTGTCAGATCCTACGAGCAGTACTTC.

The J gene is TRBJ2-5, the V gene TRBV24-1; 8 nucleotides agree with TRBD1. V dropped 3 bases and J dropped 3; count of bases not matched to a gene: 2. The CDR3 runs to 14 residues. Germline assignment: CDR1 KGHDR and CDR2 SFDVKD. CDR3 loop: CATSDGTGEETQYF. Written as DNA, the CDR3 is TGTGCCACCAGTGATGGGACAGGAGAAGAGACCCAGTACTTC.